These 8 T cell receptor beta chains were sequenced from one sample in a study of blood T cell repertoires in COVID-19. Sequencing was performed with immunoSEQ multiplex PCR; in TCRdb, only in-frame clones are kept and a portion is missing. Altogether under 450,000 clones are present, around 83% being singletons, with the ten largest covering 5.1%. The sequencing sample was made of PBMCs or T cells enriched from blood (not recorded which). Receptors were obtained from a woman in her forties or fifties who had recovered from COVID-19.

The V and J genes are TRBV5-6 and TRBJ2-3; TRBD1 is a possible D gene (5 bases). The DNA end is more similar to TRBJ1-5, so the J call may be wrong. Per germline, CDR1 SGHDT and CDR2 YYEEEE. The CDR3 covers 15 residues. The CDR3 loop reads CASNRGGLGTDTQHF. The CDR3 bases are TGTGCCAGCAACCGGGGGGGGTTGGGCACAGATACGCAGCATTTT.

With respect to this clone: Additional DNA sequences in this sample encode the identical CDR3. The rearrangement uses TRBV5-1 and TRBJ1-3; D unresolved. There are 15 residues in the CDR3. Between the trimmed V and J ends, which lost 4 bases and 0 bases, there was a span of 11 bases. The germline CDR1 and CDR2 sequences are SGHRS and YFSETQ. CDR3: CASSLLGDSGNTIYF. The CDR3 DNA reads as TGCGCCAGCAGCCTCCTCGGGGACTCTGGAAACACCATATATTTT.

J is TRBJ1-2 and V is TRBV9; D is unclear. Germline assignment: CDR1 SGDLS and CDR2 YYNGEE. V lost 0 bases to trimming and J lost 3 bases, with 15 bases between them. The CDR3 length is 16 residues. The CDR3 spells CASSVGVEGAYYGYTF. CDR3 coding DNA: TGTGCCAGCAGCGTAGGGGTCGAGGGCGCCTACTATGGCTACACCTTC.

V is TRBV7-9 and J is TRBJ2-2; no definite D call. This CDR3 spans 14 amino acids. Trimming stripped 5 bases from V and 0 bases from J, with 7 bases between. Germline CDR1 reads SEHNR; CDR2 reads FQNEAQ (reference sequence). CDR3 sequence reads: CASSPQANTGELFF. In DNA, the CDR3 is TGTGCCAGCAGCCCCCAGGCGAACACCGGGGAGCTGTTTTTT.

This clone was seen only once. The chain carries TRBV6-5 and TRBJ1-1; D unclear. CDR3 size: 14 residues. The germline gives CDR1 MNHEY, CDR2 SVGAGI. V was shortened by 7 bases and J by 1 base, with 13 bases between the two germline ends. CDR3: CASTTEKGNTEAFF. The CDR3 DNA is TGTGCCAGCACCACAGAAAAAGGGAACACTGAAGCTTTCTTT.

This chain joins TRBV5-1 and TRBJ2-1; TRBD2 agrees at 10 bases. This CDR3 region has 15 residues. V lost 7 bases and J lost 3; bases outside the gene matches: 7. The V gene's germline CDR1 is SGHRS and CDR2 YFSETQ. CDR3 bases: TGCGCCAGCGGGTCTCTAGCGGGAGACTACAATGAGCAGTTCTTC. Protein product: CASGSLAGDYNEQFF.

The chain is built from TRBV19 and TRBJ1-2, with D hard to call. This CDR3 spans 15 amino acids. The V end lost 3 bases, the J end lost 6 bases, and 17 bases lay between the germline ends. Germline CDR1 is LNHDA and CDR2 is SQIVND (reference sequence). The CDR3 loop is CASSIMVGGANGYTF. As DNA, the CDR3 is TGTGCCAGTAGTATCATGGTCGGCGGAGCCAATGGCTACACCTTC.

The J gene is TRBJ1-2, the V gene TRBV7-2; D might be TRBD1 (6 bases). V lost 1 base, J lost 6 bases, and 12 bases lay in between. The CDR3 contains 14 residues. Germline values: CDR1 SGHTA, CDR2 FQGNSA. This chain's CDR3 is CASSLGGGGNGYTF. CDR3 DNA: TGTGCCAGCAGCTTAGGGGGGGGCGGTAATGGCTACACCTTC. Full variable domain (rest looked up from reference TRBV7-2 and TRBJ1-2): GAGVSQSPSNKVTEKGKDVELRCDPISGHTALYWYRQSLGQGLEFLIYFQGNSAPDKSGLPSDRFSAERTGGSVSTLTIQRTQQEDSAVYLCASSLGGGGNGYTFGSGTRLTVV.